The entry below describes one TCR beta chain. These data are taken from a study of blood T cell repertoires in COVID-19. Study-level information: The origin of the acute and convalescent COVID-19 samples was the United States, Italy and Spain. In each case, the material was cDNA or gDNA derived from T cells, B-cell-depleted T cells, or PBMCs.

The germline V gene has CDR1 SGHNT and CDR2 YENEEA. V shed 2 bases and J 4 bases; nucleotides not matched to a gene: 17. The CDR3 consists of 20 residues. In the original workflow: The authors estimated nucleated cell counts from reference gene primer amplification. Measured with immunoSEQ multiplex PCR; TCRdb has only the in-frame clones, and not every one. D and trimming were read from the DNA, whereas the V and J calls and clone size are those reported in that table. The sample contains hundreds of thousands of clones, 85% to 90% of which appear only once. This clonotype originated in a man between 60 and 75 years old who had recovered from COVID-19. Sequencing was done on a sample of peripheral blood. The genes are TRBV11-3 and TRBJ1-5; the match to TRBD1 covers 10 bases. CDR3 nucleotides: TGTGCCAGCAGCTTAAAAAGTCCGAGACAGGGGGCCTTTCGGAATCAGCCCCAGCATTTT. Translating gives CASSLKSPRQGAFRNQPQHF.